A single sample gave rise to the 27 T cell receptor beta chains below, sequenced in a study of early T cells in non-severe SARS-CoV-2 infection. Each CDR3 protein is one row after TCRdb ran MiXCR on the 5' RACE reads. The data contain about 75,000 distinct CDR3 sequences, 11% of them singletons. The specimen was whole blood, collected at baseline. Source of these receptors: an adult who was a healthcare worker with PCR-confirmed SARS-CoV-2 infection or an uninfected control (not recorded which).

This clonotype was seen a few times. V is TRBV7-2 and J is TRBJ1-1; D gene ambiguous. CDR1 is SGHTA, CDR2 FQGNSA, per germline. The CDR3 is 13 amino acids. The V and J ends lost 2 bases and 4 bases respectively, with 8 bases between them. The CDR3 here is CASSLQVGTEAFF. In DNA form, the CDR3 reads TGTGCCAGCAGCTTACAGGTTGGCACTGAAGCTTTCTTT.

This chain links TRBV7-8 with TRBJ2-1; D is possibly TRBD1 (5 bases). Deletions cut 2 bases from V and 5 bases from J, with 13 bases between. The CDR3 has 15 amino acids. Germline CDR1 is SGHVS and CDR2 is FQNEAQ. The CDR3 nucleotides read TGTGCCAGCAGCTTAAGAGTTAGGGGCCACAATGAGCAGTTCTTC. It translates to CASSLRVRGHNEQFF.

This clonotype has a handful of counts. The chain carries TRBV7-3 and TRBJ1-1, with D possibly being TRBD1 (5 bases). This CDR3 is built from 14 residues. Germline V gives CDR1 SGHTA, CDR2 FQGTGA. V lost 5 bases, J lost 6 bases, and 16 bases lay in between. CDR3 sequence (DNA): TGTGCCAGCAGCCCCGAGGCAGGGAGGGCTGAAGCTTTCTTT. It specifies CASSPEAGRAEAFF.

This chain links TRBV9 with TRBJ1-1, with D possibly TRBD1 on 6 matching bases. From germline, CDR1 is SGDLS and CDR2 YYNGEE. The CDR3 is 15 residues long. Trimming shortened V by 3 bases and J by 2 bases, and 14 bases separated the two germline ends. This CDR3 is CASSGGTLGNTEAFF. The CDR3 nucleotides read TGTGCCAGCAGCGGAGGGACACTAGGAAACACTGAAGCTTTCTTT.

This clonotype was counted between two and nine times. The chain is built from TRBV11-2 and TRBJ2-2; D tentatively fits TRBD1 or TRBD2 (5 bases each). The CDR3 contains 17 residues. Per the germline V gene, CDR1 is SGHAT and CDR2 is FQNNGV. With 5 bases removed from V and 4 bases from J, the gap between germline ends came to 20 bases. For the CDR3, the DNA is TGTGCCAGCAGCCCCCGAGGGGCCCCCCCGGGCACCGGGGAGCTGTTTTTT. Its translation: CASSPRGAPPGTGELFF.

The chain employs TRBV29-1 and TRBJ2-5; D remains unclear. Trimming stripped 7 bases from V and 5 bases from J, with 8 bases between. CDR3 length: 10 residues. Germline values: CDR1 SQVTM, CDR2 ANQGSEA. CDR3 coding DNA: TGCAGCGGAGCTCTGGAGACCCAGTACTTC. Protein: CSGALETQYF.

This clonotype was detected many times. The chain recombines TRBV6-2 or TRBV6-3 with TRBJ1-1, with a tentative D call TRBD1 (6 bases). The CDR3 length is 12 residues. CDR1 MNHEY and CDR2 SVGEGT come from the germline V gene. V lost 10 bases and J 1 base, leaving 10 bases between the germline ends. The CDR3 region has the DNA TGTGCCACATCCAGGGGGAACACTGAAGCTTTCTTT. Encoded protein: CATSRGNTEAFF.

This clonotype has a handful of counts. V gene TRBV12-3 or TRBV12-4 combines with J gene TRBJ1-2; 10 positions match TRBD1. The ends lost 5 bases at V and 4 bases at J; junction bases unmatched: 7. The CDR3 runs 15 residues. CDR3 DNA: TGTGCCAGCAGTCCATCGACAGGGGGCGGCTATGGCTACACCTTC. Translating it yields CASSPSTGGGYGYTF.

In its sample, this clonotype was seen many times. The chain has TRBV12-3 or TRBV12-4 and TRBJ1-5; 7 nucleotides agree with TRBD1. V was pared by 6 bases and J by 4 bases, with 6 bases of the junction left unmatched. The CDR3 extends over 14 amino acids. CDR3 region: CASSPGRGNQPQHF. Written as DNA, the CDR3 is TGTGCCAGCAGCCCCGGCAGGGGGAATCAGCCCCAGCATTTT.

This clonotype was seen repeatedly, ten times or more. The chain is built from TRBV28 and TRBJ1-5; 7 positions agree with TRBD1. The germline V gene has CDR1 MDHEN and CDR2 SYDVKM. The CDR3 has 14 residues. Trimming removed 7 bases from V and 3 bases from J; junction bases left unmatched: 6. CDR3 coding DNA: TGTGCCAGCACAAAAGACAGGGCCAATCAGCCCCAGCATTTT. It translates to CASTKDRANQPQHF.

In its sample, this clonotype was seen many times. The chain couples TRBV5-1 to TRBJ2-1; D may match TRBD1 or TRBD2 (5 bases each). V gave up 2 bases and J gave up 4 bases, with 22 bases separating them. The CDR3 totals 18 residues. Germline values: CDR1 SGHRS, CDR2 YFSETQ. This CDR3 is CASSFEGMGLGLYNEQFF. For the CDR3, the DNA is TGCGCCAGCAGCTTTGAGGGGATGGGGCTTGGGCTTTACAATGAGCAGTTCTTC.

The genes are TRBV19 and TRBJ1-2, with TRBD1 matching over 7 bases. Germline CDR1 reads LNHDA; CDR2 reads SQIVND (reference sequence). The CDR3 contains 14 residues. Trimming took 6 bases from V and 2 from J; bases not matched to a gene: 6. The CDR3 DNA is TGTGCCAGTAGCGAGGGGGCGACGAACTATGGCTACACCTTC. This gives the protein CASSEGATNYGYTF.

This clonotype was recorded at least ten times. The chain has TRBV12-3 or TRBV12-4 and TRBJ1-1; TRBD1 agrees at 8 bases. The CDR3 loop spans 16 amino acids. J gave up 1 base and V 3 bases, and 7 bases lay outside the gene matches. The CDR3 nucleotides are TGTGCCAGCAGTTTCGGCGTTGGACAGGGGAACACTGAAGCTTTCTTT. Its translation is CASSFGVGQGNTEAFF.

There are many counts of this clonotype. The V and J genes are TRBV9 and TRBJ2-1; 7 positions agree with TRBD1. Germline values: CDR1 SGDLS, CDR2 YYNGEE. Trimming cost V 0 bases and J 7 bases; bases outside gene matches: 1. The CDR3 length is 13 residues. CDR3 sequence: CASSVVQGNEQFF. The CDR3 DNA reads TGTGCCAGCAGCGTAGTACAGGGGAATGAGCAGTTCTTC. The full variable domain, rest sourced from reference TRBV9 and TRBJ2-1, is DSGVTQTPKHLITATGQRVTLRCSPRSGDLSVYWYQQSLDQGLQFLIQYYNGEERAKGNILERFSAQQFPDLHSELNLSSLELGDSALYFCASSVVQGNEQFFGPGTRLTVL.

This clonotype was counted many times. The CDR3 DNA is TGTGCCATCAGTGAGTCGACAGGGCCAGAAGCTTTCTTT. Translated: CAISESTGPEAFF. The rearrangement joins TRBV10-3 to TRBJ1-1; TRBD1 matches at 7 bases. The ends lost 0 bases at V and 8 bases at J; junction bases unmatched: 3. Germline lookup yields CDR1 ENHRY and CDR2 SYGVKD. This CDR3 is built from 13 residues.

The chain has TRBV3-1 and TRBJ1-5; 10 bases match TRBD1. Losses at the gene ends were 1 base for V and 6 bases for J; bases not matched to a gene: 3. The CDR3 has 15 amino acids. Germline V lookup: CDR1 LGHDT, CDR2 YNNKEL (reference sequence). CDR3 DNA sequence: TGTGCCAGCAGCCAAGGGACAGGGGGAGGTCAGCCCCAGCATTTT. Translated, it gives CASSQGTGGGQPQHF. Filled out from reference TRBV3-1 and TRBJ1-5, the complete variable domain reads DTAVSQTPKYLVTQMGNDKSIKCEQNLGHDTMYWYKQDSKKFLKIMFSYNNKELIINETVPNRFSPKSPDKAHLNLHINSLELGDSAVYFCASSQGTGGGQPQHFGDGTRLSIL.

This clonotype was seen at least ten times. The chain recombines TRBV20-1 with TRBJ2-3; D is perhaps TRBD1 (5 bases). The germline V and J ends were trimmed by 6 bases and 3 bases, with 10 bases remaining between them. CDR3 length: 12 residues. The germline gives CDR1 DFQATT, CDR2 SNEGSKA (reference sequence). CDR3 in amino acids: CSAVTATDTQYF. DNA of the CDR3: TGCAGTGCCGTGACAGCAACAGATACGCAGTATTTT.

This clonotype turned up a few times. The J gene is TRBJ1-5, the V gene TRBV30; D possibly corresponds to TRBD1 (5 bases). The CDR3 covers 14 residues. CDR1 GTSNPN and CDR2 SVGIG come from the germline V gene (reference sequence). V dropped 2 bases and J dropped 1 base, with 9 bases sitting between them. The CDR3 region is CAWSRGGSNQPQHF. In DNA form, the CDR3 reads TGTGCCTGGAGTCGGGGCGGGAGCAATCAGCCCCAGCATTTT.

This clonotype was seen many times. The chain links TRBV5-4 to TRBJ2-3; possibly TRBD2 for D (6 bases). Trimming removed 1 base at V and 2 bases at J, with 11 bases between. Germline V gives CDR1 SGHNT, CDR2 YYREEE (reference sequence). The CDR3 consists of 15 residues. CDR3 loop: CASSLPLANTDTQYF. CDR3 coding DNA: TGTGCCAGCAGCTTGCCACTAGCCAACACAGATACGCAGTATTTT.

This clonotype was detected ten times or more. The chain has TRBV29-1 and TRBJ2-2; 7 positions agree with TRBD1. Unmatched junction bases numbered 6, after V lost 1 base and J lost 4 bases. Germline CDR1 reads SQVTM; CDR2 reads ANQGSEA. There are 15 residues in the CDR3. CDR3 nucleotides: TGCAGCGTTGAAGGGGCAGGGGGACGCACCGGGGAGCTGTTTTTT. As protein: CSVEGAGGRTGELFF.

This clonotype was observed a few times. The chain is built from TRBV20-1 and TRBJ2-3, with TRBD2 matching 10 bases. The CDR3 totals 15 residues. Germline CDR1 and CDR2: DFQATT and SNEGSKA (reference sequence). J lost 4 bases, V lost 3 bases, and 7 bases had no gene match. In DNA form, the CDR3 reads TGCAGTGCTAGTGAACTAGCGGGGAGGGCAGATACGCAGTATTTT. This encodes CSASELAGRADTQYF.

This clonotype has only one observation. The chain's CDR3 is CASSFAGGLDEQYF. CDR3 coding DNA: TGTGCCAGCAGCTTTGCGGGGGGATTAGACGAGCAGTACTTC. V and J are TRBV7-3 and TRBJ2-7, with TRBD2 matching over 8 bases. Per the germline V gene, CDR1 is SGHTA and CDR2 is FQGTGA. Germline trimming cut 3 bases from V and 5 bases from J; bases unmatched to any gene: 6. This CDR3 contains 14 residues. Based on the CDR3 plus reference TRBV7-3 and TRBJ2-7, the full variable domain is GAGVSQTPSNKVTEKGKYVELRCDPISGHTALYWYRQSLGQGPEFLIYFQGTGAADDSGLPNDRFFAVRPEGSVSTLKIQRTERGDSAVYLCASSFAGGLDEQYFGPGTRLTVT.

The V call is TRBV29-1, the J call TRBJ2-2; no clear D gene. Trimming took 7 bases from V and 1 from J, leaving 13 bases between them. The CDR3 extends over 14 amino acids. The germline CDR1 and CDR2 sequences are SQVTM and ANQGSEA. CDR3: CSAPGPQNTGELFF. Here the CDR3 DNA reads TGCAGCGCCCCGGGCCCACAGAACACCGGGGAGCTGTTTTTT.

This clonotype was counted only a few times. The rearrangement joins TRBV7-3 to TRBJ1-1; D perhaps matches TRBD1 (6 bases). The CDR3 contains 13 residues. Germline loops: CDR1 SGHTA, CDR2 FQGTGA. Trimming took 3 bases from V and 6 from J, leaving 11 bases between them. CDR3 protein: CASSLRSGAEAFF. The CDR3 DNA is TGTGCCAGCAGCTTGCGGTCAGGGGCTGAAGCTTTCTTT.

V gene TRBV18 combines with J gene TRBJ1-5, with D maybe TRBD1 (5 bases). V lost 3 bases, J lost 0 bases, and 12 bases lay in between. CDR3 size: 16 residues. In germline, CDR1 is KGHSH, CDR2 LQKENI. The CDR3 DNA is TGTGCCAGCTCACCGGACATGGGGCATAGCAATCAGCCCCAGCATTTT. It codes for CASSPDMGHSNQPQHF.

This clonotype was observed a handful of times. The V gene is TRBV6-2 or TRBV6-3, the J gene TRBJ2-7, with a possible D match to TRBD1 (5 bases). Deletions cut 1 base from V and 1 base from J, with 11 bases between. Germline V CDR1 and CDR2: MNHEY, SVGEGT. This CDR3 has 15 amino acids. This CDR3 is CASSYWSTASYEQYF. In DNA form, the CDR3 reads TGTGCCAGCAGTTACTGGTCGACAGCGTCCTACGAGCAGTACTTC.

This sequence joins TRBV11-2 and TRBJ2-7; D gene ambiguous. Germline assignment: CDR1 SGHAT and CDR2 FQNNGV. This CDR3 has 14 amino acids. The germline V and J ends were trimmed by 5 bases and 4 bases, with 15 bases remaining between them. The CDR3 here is CASSPKSWGYEQYF. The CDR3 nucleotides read TGTGCCAGCAGCCCCAAGTCGTGGGGTTACGAGCAGTACTTC.